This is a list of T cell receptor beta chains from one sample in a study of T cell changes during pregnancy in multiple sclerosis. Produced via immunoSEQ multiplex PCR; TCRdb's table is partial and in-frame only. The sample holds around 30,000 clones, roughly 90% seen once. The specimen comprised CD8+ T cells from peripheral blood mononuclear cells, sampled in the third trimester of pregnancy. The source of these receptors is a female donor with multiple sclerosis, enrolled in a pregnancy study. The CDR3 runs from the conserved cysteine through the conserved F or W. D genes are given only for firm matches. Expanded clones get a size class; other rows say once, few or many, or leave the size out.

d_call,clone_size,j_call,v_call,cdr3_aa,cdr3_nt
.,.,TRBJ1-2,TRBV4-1,CASSPFLDNGYTF,TGCGCCAGCAGCCCCTTTTTAGACAATGGCTACACCTTC
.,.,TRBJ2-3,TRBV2,CAILTDTQYF,TGTGCCATACTCACAGATACGCAGTATTTT
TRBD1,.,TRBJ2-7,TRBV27,CASSPQGDEQYF,TGTGCCAGCAGTCCCCAGGGGGACGAGCAGTACTTC
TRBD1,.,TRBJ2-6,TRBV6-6,CASSWDSSGANVLTF,TGTGCCAGCAGTTGGGACAGCTCTGGGGCCAACGTCCTGACTTTC
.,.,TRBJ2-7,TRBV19,CASSFHPLQGIYEQYF,TGTGCCAGTAGTTTCCACCCCTTACAGGGCATCTACGAGCAGTACTTC
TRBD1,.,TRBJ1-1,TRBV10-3,CAISESGTGNTEAFF,TGTGCCATCAGTGAGTCCGGGACAGGGAACACTGAAGCTTTCTTT
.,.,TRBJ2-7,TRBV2,CASSEDRGTTGEQYF,TGTGCCAGCAGTGAAGATAGGGGGACTACTGGAGAGCAGTACTTC
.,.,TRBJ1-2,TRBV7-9,CASSLGATSYGYTF,TGTGCCAGCAGCTTAGGGGCTACTTCATATGGCTACACCTTC
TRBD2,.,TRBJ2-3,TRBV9,CASSALAESTDTQYF,TGTGCCAGCAGCGCGCTAGCGGAGAGCACAGATACGCAGTATTTT
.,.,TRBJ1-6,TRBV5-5,CASSWRGLGSYNSPLHF,TGTGCCAGCAGCTGGAGGGGCCTGGGCTCCTATAATTCACCCCTCCACTTT
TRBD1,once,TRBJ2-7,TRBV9,CASSVDWSTGGKGEQYF,TGTGCCAGCAGCGTAGATTGGTCGACAGGGGGAAAAGGCGAGCAGTACTTC
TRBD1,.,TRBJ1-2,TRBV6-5,CASTGGDGYTF,TGTGCCAGTACAGGGGGCGATGGCTACACCTTC
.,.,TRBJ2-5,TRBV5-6,CASSLAIEETQYF,TGTGCCAGCAGCTTGGCCATAGAAGAGACCCAGTACTTC
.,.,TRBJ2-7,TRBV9,CASSVDGGSYEQYF,TGTGCCAGCAGCGTAGACGGGGGAAGCTACGAGCAGTACTTC
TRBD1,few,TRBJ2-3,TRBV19,CASSMGQGPDTQYF,TGTGCCAGTAGTATGGGACAGGGTCCGGATACGCAGTATTTT
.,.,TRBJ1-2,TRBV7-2,CASSPYSYGYTF,TGTGCCAGCAGCCCTTACTCCTATGGCTACACCTTC
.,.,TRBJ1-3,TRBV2,CASSEGGAGNTIYF,TGTGCCAGCAGTGAAGGGGGGGCTGGAAACACCATATATTTT
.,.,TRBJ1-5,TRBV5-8,CASSGGLYSNQPQHF,TGTGCCAGCAGCGGAGGACTTTATAGCAATCAGCCCCAGCATTTT
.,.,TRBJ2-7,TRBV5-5,CASSLNRYYEQYF,TGTGCCAGCAGCTTGAACAGGTACTACGAGCAGTACTTC
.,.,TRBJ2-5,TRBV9,CASSIGQQETQYF,TGTGCCAGCAGCATCGGACAGCAAGAGACCCAGTACTTC
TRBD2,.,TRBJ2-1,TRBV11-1,CASSPTGGDYNEQFF,TGTGCCAGCAGCCCGACGGGGGGGGACTACAATGAGCAGTTCTTC
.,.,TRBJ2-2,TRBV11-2,CASSTDAGGELFF,TGTGCCAGCAGCACAGACGCGGGAGGGGAGCTGTTTTTT